This record covers a single T cell receptor beta chain. The antigen it recognizes is unknown. No base quality values were provided; no much bigger clone lies one nucleotide off. These data belong to a study of cytomegalovirus exposure and HLA in healthy donors (dated by TCRdb to 2017 to 2019). Turning to the overall study: An earlier analysis of roughly 610 of the donors reported 276 Gb of sequence data and 117 million unique TCR beta sequences obtained from around 190 million T cells. An early release covering roughly 600 HLA-typed donors comprised about 320 gigabases of sequencing data and roughly 85 million unique TCR sequences. The genetic ancestry cluster associated with self-reported Caucasian donors included over 65% of the 350 to 500 genotyped donors. The study aimed to test whether signatures of past pathogen exposure could be identified by cataloging public T cell receptors. The T cell repertoires of 550 to 850 subjects were profiled by immunosequencing and related to cytomegalovirus serostatus. Besides the first cohort of some 670 subjects, a separate validation cohort made up of 120 different subjects was used. To predict cytomegalovirus infection status, the study brought together high-throughput TCR immunosequencing, statistical association of individual TCRs with disease status, and machine learning. A later analysis re-analyzed previously published TCR beta repertoires from approximately 670 donors and added high-resolution HLA genotyping to study TCR occurrence patterns. In the later analysis, no new phenotypic data were used to find candidate immune exposures; instead, reliance was placed on TCR beta sequences and their occurrence across donors. To decide whether each TCR beta V gene segment behaved as functional or pseudogenic, an earlier analysis of some 600 of the donors relied on high-throughput TCR beta sequencing. Donor age, sex, ethnicity and CMV serostatus were collected together with the repertoire data. Genome-wide SNP genotypes for about three fifths of the roughly 670 donors were used in a later genetic analysis, which treated that subset as a discovery cohort. All discovery cohort repertoires had been generated using a single sequencing platform. Class I and class II HLA loci were covered by the typing at four-digit resolution. The number of typed donors differed by locus: about 620-630 for A, B, C, DRB1 and DQB1; some 540 for DQA1; fewer than 610 for DPA1; and some 470 for DPB1. Roughly 5 DR-DQ haplotypes were handled as single units for association and clustering, since linkage in the cohort was strong. Among 300 to 500 genotyped donors of the cohort, an average of about 220,000 unique TCR beta nucleotide sequences was sequenced per donor, of which about 19% were non-productive. Study-level results and caveats: Because counts were too low, roughly 17 rarely observed V segments, including chromosome 9 orphons, were left out of the earlier analysis of a few hundred of the donors. In a later analysis, the rate of TCR association differed among HLA loci, with DRB1 alleles having the most associated TCRs and HLA-C alleles having the fewest. While some public TCRs were present in many individuals, most TCR sequences turned up only very rarely across donors. In a later genetic analysis, a missense DCLRE1C variant was associated with V-gene and J-gene trimming of TCR beta chains, and the association was replicated in an independent cohort. According to a later genetic analysis, donors in an Asian-associated ancestry cluster had fewer N-insertions in productive TCRs than the approximately 610-donor mean. Roughly uniform sequencing depth across donors was assumed in presence/absence analyses, although this assumption may not hold. The authors suggested that the approach could potentially be generalized to other disease states and immunological phenotypes. At a false discovery rate of 0.05, a later analysis linked under 20,000 TCR beta sequences to specific HLA alleles. Three of the identified cytomegalovirus-associated TCR beta chains were confirmed in vitro to be specific for cytomegalovirus antigens. A further reported finding was that TCR beta sequences accurately predicted the HLA-A and HLA-B alleles for most subjects in the first cohort. Because HLA typing was unavailable for some donors at each locus, only the typed subset was used in association tests. In an earlier analysis of some 500 of the donors, most TCR beta V segments appeared in productive rearrangements about 87% or about 30% of the time, broadly matching IMGT annotations. The 87-base-pair reads could not distinguish some IMGT-functional V segments, including TRBV6-2 and TRBV6-3, so those segments were excluded. In this cohort, only TCR beta chains were sequenced, and detectable features were limited by the absence of alpha or paired-chain data. A total of some 180 TCR beta chains were listed by the study as associated with cytomegalovirus. When HLA alleles, especially DR and DQ, strongly co-occurred, TCR associations were difficult to assign to individual alleles. The sequencing pipeline was judged likely to have produced a cluster of highly shared sequence variants as a technical artifact. In both the original and validation cohorts, the classifier was reported to diagnose cytomegalovirus status with high specificity and sensitivity. In a later analysis, several top co-occurrence clusters were reported to appear linked to parvovirus B19, influenza, CMV and Epstein-Barr virus. Compared with equally common non-associated chains, HLA-associated TCR beta chains in a later analysis were more clonally expanded and had lower generation probabilities. Linkage disequilibrium might explain the correlated functional status among segregating V segments, but an unknown experimental factor could not be ruled out. Immune exposure information for the cohort was limited to CMV serostatus. Most CMV-associated TCR beta chains appeared to be HLA-restricted in a later analysis, and the HLA associations seemed to be driven largely by CMV exposure.

Libraries were made using the immunoSEQ multiplex PCR assay. For the multiplex PCR, a mixture combining 60 forward primers for TCR Vbeta segments and 13 reverse primers for TCR Jbeta segments was used. A multiplex PCR assay on genomic DNA amplified the CDR3 region of rearranged TCR beta genes. The Illumina HiSeq System was used to sequence the amplified TCR beta libraries as 87-base-pair reads. As for the authors' bioinformatics: A later analysis counted about 80 million unique TCR beta chains across the 700 or so repertoires, and roughly 9.9 million of these chains were shared by at least two donors. A nearest-neighbor algorithm error-corrected the raw reads and collapsed the reads into unique sequences, merging closely related sequences to remove PCR and sequencing errors. To assign V, D and J gene segments, CDR3 sequences were aligned to IMGT reference sequences. For a sequence to be retained, a match of at least six nucleotides was required to both a V gene segment and a J gene segment. Rearrangements were called productive when the CDR3 lacked stop codons and stayed in frame with V and J; all others were non-productive. Following IMGT convention, CDR3 was defined as the stretch from the second conserved V-encoded cysteine up to the conserved J-encoded phenylalanine. In an earlier analysis of 500 to 650 of the donors, sequences lacking an unambiguous match to a single V gene segment were excluded. In an earlier analysis of several hundred of the donors, V segments were called functional above 56.7% productive rearrangements and were called segregating when the between-donor standard deviation exceeded 5%. A statistical classification framework was built for diagnosing cytomegalovirus status from the catalog of TCR beta chain sequences. In a later analysis, V and J genes were assigned by comparing TCR nucleotide sequences against IMGT/GENE-DB human TR gene sequences. Using the TCRdist pipeline, a later analysis assigned CDR3 sequences along with most-parsimonious VDJ recombination scenarios. In a later analysis, every TCR beta chain was defined by the combination of its CDR3 amino acid sequence and its V-gene family, and reads without a unique V-gene family were dropped. As a way to deal with suspected cross-contamination and a sequencing artifact, a later analysis dropped hundreds of nucleotide sequences that were highly shared and had low generation probability. For each public chain, a later analysis derived a clonal expansion index from normalized ranks of inferred template counts within each repertoire. In a later analysis, generation probabilities were computed using a VDJ recombination model fitted to out-of-frame rearrangements, and the results were checked against IGoR. A later analysis scored TCR-TCR, TCR-HLA and TCR-CMV co-occurrence with hypergeometric tests, applying a repertoire-size bias correction to TCR pairs. A later analysis estimated false discovery rates by permuting HLA or CMV assignments 20 times. In a later analysis, co-occurring TCRs were grouped using DBSCAN, with TCRdist sequence similarity added in when clustering inside HLA-allele-positive subsets. Repertoires with fewer than 30,000 or more than 120,000 public chains, plus five repertoires with anomalous nucleotide sharing, were excluded from co-occurrence clustering. Here the immuneACCESS table is served through TCRdb, limited to in-frame sequences with V and J called. Missing clones are a known gap in these copies; in checked studies unresolved V genes cover under half, and the rest lacks a known reason. V and J calls and clone size are copied from that table; D and trimming were computed from the DNA. Recorded for this sample are tens of thousands of clones; 55% to 65% of them occurred a single time. The ten biggest clones cover about an eighth of the sample.

From the cysteine through the phenylalanine, the CDR3 covers 16 amino acids. Of all the DNA, just the CDR3 is kept, 48 bases in frame from base 1. V loses 1 base, J loses 4 bases, and the germline ends lie 14 bases apart. The germline V gene provides CDR1 MGHRA and CDR2 YSYEKL. In total, about 650 healthy bone marrow donors made up the cohort. Cohort members were all nominally healthy when sampled, although unrecorded immune exposures were likely present. CMV serostatus was positive for almost 300 and negative for about half of the roughly 670 cohort members, and was not recorded for this donor. A peripheral blood sample was collected from each donor, and TCR beta sequencing was performed on peripheral blood mononuclear cells. The Qiagen DNeasy Blood Extraction Kit was used to extract genomic DNA from the blood cell samples.

Sequenced sample: PBMCs. The receptor was isolated from a human donor in good health. The chain joins TRBV4-1 to TRBJ2-1; TRBD1 is possibly the D segment (5 matching bases). CDR3 loop: CASSQGGAAFYNEQFF. DNA sequence: TGCGCCAGCAGCCAAGGTGGGGCAGCTTTTTACAATGAGCAGTTCTTC.